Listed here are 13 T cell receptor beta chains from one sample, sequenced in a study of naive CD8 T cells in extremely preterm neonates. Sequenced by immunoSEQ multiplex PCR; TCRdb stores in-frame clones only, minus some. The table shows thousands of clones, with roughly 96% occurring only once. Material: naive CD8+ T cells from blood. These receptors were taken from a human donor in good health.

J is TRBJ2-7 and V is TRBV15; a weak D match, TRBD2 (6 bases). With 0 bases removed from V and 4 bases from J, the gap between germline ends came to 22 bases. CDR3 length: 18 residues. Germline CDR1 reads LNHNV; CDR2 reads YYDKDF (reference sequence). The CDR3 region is CATSREKVRARRGYEQYF. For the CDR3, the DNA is TGTGCCACCAGCAGAGAAAAAGTACGCGCTAGGCGGGGATACGAGCAGTACTTC.

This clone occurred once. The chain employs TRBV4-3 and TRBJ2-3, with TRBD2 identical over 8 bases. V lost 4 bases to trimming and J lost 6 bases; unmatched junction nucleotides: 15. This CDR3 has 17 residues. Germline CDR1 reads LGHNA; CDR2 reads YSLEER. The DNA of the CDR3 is TGCGCCAGCAGCCCCCGGGCGGTCGGGAGGGCCGTGGATACGCAGTATTTT. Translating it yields CASSPRAVGRAVDTQYF.

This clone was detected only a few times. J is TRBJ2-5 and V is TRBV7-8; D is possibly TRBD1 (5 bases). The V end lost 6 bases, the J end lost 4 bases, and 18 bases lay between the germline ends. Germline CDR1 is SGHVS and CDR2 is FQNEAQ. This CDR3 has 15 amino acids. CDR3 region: CASRKGAPSSETQYF. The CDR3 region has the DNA TGTGCCAGCAGAAAAGGGGCCCCTAGTTCAGAGACCCAGTACTTC.

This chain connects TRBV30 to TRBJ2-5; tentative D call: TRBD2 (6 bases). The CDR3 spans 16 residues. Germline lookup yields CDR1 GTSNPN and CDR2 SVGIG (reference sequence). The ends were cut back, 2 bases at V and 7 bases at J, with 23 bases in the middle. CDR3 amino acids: CAWSMEGQGLTRTQYF. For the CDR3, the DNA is TGTGCCTGGAGTATGGAGGGGCAGGGCCTAACGAGGACCCAGTACTTC.

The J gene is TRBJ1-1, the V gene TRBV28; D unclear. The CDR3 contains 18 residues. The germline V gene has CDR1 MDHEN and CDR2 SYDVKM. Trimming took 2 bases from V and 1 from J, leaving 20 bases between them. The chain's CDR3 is CASSLAGLRGRENTEAFF. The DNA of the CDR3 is TGTGCCAGCAGTTTAGCAGGTTTACGGGGTAGGGAGAACACTGAAGCTTTCTTT.

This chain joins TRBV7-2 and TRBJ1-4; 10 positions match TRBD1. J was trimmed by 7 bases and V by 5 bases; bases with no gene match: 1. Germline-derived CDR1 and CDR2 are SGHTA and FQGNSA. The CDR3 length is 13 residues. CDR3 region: CASSRDRGEKLFF. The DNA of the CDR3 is TGTGCCAGCAGCCGGGACAGGGGTGAAAAACTGTTTTTT.

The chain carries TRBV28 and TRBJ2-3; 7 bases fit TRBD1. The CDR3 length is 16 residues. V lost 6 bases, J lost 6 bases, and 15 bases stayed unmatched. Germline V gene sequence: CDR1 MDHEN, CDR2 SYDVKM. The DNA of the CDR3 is TGTGCCAGCAGCACTGGACAGGCGAGTGGGTTGGATACGCAGTATTTT. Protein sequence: CASSTGQASGLDTQYF.

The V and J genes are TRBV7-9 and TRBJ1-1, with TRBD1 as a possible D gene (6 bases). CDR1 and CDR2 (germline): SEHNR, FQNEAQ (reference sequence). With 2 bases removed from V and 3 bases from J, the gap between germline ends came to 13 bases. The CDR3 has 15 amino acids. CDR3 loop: CASSLFRGAYTEAFF. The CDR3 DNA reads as TGTGCCAGCAGCTTATTTCGGGGGGCCTACACTGAAGCTTTCTTT.

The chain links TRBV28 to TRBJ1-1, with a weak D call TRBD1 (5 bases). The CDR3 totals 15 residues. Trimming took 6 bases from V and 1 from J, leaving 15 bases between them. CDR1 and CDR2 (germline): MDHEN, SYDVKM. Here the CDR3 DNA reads TGTGCCAGCAGACCACCGGGACTGAGGAACACTGAAGCTTTCTTT. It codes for CASRPPGLRNTEAFF. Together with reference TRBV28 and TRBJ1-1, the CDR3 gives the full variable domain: DVKVTQSSRYLVKRTGEKVFLECVQDMDHENMFWYRQDPGLGLRLIYFSYDVKMKEKGDIPEGYSVSREKKERFSLILESASTNQTSMYLCASRPPGLRNTEAFFGQGTRLTVV.

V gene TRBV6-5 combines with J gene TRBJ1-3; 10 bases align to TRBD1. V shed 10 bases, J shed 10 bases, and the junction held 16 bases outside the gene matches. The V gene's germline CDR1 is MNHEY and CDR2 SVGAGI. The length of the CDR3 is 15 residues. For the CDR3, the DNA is TGTGCCACCCACGTCCCGGGACAGGGGCGTGGGACCATATATTTT. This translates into CATHVPGQGRGTIYF.

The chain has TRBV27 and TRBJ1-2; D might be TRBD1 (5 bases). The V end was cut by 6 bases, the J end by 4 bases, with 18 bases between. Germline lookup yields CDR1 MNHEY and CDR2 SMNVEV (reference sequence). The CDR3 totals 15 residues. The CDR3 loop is CASSHGGLEFYGYTF. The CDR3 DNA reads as TGTGCCAGCAGCCACGGGGGGTTAGAATTCTATGGCTACACCTTC.

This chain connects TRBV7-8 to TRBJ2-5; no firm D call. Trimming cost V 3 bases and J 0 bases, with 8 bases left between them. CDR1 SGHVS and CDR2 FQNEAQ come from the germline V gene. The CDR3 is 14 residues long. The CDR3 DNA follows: TGTGCCAGCAGCTTTGAGTTGTACCAAGAGACCCAGTACTTC. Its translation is CASSFELYQETQYF.

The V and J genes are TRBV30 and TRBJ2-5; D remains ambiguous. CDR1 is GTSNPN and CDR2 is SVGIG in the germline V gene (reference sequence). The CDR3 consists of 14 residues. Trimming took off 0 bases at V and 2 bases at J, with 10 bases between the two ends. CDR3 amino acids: CAWSVLQRQETQYF. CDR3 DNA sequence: TGTGCCTGGAGTGTACTGCAGAGGCAAGAGACCCAGTACTTC.